Presented here are 8 T cell receptor beta chains from one specimen sequenced in a study of T-cell memory formation after mild COVID-19. TCRdb itself ran the 5' RACE reads through MiXCR, one entry per CDR3 protein. The repertoire consists of about 62,000 distinct CDR3 sequences, with about a tenth occurring once and the leading ten covering less than 1.5%. What was sequenced was PBMCs or a T cell subset sorted from them (not recorded which). These receptors were collected from a young man who had mild COVID-19 (a few samples of this study predate the infection). Cell type and time point are not known.

This clonotype was seen a handful of times. The chain combines TRBV4-3 with TRBJ1-6, with D uncertain. V was clipped by 4 bases and J by 10 bases, with 11 bases between them. The CDR3 is 13 amino acids. Looked up from germline, CDR1 is LGHNA and CDR2 is YSLEER. The DNA for the CDR3 is TGCGCCAGCAGCCGCGACTCCGGCTCACCCCTCCACTTT. Translation gives CASSRDSGSPLHF.

The rearrangement joins TRBV7-2 to TRBJ1-5; D unresolved. The CDR3 is 14 amino acids. V was clipped by 5 bases and J by 9 bases, with 17 bases between them. Germline assignment: CDR1 SGHTA and CDR2 FQGNSA. This chain's CDR3 is CASSATMEIAPQHF. CDR3 DNA: TGTGCCAGCAGCGCTACCATGGAGATCGCGCCCCAGCATTTT.

This chain joins TRBV27 and TRBJ1-2, with D unclear. The CDR3 has 16 residues. V lost 7 bases and J lost 4, with 22 bases in between. CDR1 is MNHEY, CDR2 SMNVEV, per germline (reference sequence). CDR3 loop: CASNPRLGLAPYGYTF. The CDR3 region has the DNA TGTGCCAGCAACCCGAGGCTTGGCCTGGCGCCCTATGGCTACACCTTC.

This clonotype has ten or more counts. This rearrangement joins TRBV28 to TRBJ2-5; D uncertain. Germline V gene sequence: CDR1 MDHEN, CDR2 SYDVKM. The CDR3 is made up of 13 amino acids. The germline V and J ends were trimmed by 2 bases and 4 bases, with 8 bases remaining between them. This CDR3 is CASSLIRRETQYF. In DNA, the CDR3 is TGTGCCAGCAGTTTAATTCGACGAGAGACCCAGTACTTC.

This clonotype was seen repeatedly, ten times or more. V is TRBV5-1 and J is TRBJ2-5, with D unclear. Trimming shortened V by 0 bases and J by 3 bases, and 12 bases separated the two germline ends. The CDR3 is 15 amino acids. From germline, CDR1 is SGHRS and CDR2 YFSETQ. In DNA, the CDR3 is TGCGCCAGCAGCTTGGACCCACAAACCAAAGAGACCCAGTACTTC. It is translated as CASSLDPQTKETQYF.

This clonotype was picked up many times. The chain uses TRBV20-1 and TRBJ2-5; tentative D call: TRBD2 (5 bases). CDR1 is DFQATT and CDR2 is SNEGSKA in the germline V gene (reference sequence). V gave up 4 bases and J gave up 5 bases, with 17 bases separating them. The length of the CDR3 is 14 residues. CDR3 sequence: CSATLGDSGETQYF. DNA for the CDR3: TGCAGTGCTACCCTGGGAGATTCGGGGGAGACCCAGTACTTC.

V is TRBV24-1 and J is TRBJ2-7; D is unclear. Trimming removed 6 bases at V and 1 base at J, with 3 bases between. The CDR3 has 11 residues. The germline V gene encodes CDR1 KGHDR and CDR2 SFDVKD. CDR3 sequence: CATSQSYEQYF. The CDR3 nucleotides are TGTGCCACCAGTCAATCCTACGAGCAGTACTTC.

This clonotype showed up just a few times. This chain's CDR3 is CASHRGGRGLYNEQFF. The CDR3 DNA reads TGTGCCAGCCATAGGGGGGGCAGGGGGCTCTACAATGAGCAGTTCTTC. The V call is TRBV6-7, the J call TRBJ2-1, with D possibly matching TRBD1 (8 bases). TRBV6-7 is assigned to the ORF class and has an uncertain function. This CDR3 contains 16 residues. Trimming pared 8 bases from V and 3 bases from J, leaving 20 bases between.